The rows below give T cell receptor beta chains drawn from one sample of a study of Ad26.COV2.S vaccination and SARS-CoV-2 variants. Produced via immunoSEQ multiplex PCR; TCRdb's table is partial and in-frame only. The repertoire holds about 400,000 clones, with approximately 91% as singletons. The material sequenced was peripheral blood, taken in a trial of Ad26.COV2.S vaccine versus placebo. These receptors were collected from a person between 18 and 60 years old who received the Ad26.COV2.S COVID-19 vaccine or a placebo. The CDR3 runs from the conserved cysteine through the conserved F or W. The order of the fields is V gene, J gene, clone size, CDR3 protein. Clone size, where shown, is once, few, many, or a class for clones that have expanded.

TRBV7-9	TRBJ1-6	few	CASSLSGTGNSPLHF
TRBV19	TRBJ1-5	.	CASSIARVFGNQPQHF
TRBV28	TRBJ2-1	.	CASKKGGNEQFF
TRBV13	TRBJ2-3	once	CASSLRAGPRVDTQYF
TRBV6-5	TRBJ2-7	.	CASRRDRPYEQYF
TRBV13	TRBJ2-2	.	CASSFVRSELAGGANTGELFF
TRBV19	TRBJ2-5	.	CASSIGSGVLQETQYF
TRBV12-3/TRBV12-4	TRBJ1-2	.	CASSSGGHGYTF
TRBV27	TRBJ2-5	.	CASSPTTSGRGSQETQYF
TRBV5-4	TRBJ2-5	once	CASSLRVAFQETQYF
TRBV9	TRBJ2-5	.	CASSVGGPGLGKETQYF
TRBV10-3	TRBJ2-5	.	CAISEGQQETQYF
TRBV9	TRBJ2-1	.	CASSVAPSGSYEQFF
TRBV6-2/TRBV6-3	TRBJ2-3	.	CASSHQTTSGSPDTQYF
TRBV6-1	TRBJ1-6	.	CASSGRQGRLNSPLHF